The 26 T cell receptor beta chains reported below all come from one sample, sequenced in a study of T cell changes during pregnancy in multiple sclerosis. Generated by immunoSEQ multiplex PCR, the TCRdb table keeps only in-frame clones and is missing some. The repertoire includes 75,000 to 100,000 clones, just over 90% of them detected once, and approximately 2.4% sits in the top ten. The source material was peripheral blood, sampled after pregnancy. These TCRs come from a female donor in good health, enrolled as a control in a pregnancy study.

This chain uses TRBV30 with TRBJ1-1; tentative D call: TRBD1 (5 bases). Germline lookup yields CDR1 GTSNPN and CDR2 SVGIG (reference sequence). V was shortened by 5 bases and J by 5 bases, with 15 bases between the two germline ends. This CDR3 is built from 13 residues. The CDR3 spells CAWSPGRETEAFF. The CDR3 DNA reads as TGTGCCTGGTCCCCGGGCAGGGAAACTGAAGCTTTCTTT.

This clone has only one observation. J is TRBJ2-2 and V is TRBV6-6; D possibly corresponds to TRBD1 (6 bases). Germline CDR1 is MNHNY and CDR2 is SVGAGI (reference sequence). This CDR3 is 14 amino acids long. V lost 8 bases, J lost 4 bases, and 14 bases lay in between. CDR3 loop: CASLVGATTGELFF. CDR3 coding DNA: TGTGCCAGCCTCGTGGGGGCGACCACCGGGGAGCTGTTTTTT.

The J gene is TRBJ1-2, the V gene TRBV11-2; D is unclear. Germline V gene sequence: CDR1 SGHAT, CDR2 FQNNGV. V lost 1 base to trimming and J lost 5 bases, with 11 bases between them. This CDR3 has 14 residues. The CDR3 protein is CASSLVSAEYGYTF. In DNA, the CDR3 is TGTGCCAGCAGCTTAGTGAGTGCGGAGTATGGCTACACCTTC.

This clone showed up just once. The genes are TRBV28 and TRBJ1-5; D is unclear. Germline V gives CDR1 MDHEN, CDR2 SYDVKM. Between the trimmed V and J ends, which lost 2 bases and 2 bases, there was a span of 13 bases. CDR3 size: 16 residues. In DNA form, the CDR3 reads TGTGCCAGCAGTTTAAAGGAGGGTATCGGCAATCAGCCCCAGCATTTT. It encodes CASSLKEGIGNQPQHF. The complete variable domain, with remaining parts taken from reference TRBV28 and TRBJ1-5, reads DVKVTQSSRYLVKRTGEKVFLECVQDMDHENMFWYRQDPGLGLRLIYFSYDVKMKEKGDIPEGYSVSREKKERFSLILESASTNQTSMYLCASSLKEGIGNQPQHFGDGTRLSIL.

V usage is TRBV5-6 and J usage is TRBJ1-2; D is possibly TRBD1 (5 bases). Germline V gene data show CDR1 as SGHDT and CDR2 as YYEEEE. The CDR3 has 12 residues. V was shortened by 4 bases and J by 3 bases, with 7 bases between the two germline ends. CDR3 nucleotide sequence: TGTGCCAGCAGCCCGGGGGACTATGGCTACACCTTC. This translates into CASSPGDYGYTF.

As DNA, the CDR3 is TGTGCCAGCAGTGTTACAGGGGACACCGGGGAGCTGTTTTTT. The encoded protein is CASSVTGDTGELFF. The genes are TRBV6-4 and TRBJ2-2; 7 bases line up with TRBD1. Per germline, CDR1 MRHNA and CDR2 SNTAGT. With V trimmed by 4 bases and J by 3 bases, 2 bases remained unmatched. The CDR3 length is 14 residues.

The J gene is TRBJ2-7, the V gene TRBV19; TRBD1 matches at 8 bases. Trimming took 4 bases from V and 5 from J; bases not matched to a gene: 4. Germline V gene data show CDR1 as LNHDA and CDR2 as SQIVND (reference sequence). This CDR3 is built from 13 residues. The CDR3 sequence: CASSTSGGDEQYF. The CDR3 nucleotides are TGTGCCAGTAGTACCTCAGGGGGCGACGAGCAGTACTTC.

The chain couples TRBV5-4 to TRBJ1-4; 7 bases match TRBD1. J lost 0 bases, V lost 0 bases, and 8 bases had no gene match. Per the germline V gene, CDR1 is SGHNT and CDR2 is YYREEE (reference sequence). CDR3 length equals 18 residues. The CDR3 reads CASSLVGTATATNEKLFF. CDR3 coding DNA: TGTGCCAGCAGCTTGGTGGGGACAGCGACAGCAACTAATGAAAAACTGTTTTTT.

This chain links TRBV28 with TRBJ2-1, with 9 positions matching TRBD2. Trimming at V came to 3 bases and at J to 7 bases, leaving 13 bases not matched to a gene. The CDR3 length is 17 residues. CDR1 MDHEN and CDR2 SYDVKM come from the germline V gene. CDR3 in DNA: TGTGCCAGCAGTTTCGGTACTAGCGGGCTCCACCGTAATGAGCAGTTCTTC. It yields the protein CASSFGTSGLHRNEQFF.

As to this clone: An end of the junction differs from the germline gene, which may be a read error. This chain uses TRBV28 with TRBJ2-7; 10 bases agree with TRBD1. CDR1 and CDR2 from the germline V gene are MDHEN and SYDVKM. The CDR3 runs 12 residues. The CDR3 DNA is TGTGCCAGCAGTTTTGACAGGGGGCGTTGGGCTTTC. This gives the protein CASSFDRGRWAF.

The rearrangement joins TRBV27 to TRBJ2-1; TRBD2 matches at 10 bases. The CDR3 contains 15 residues. Germline V gene sequence: CDR1 MNHEY, CDR2 SMNVEV (reference sequence). The J segment lost 7 bases and the V segment lost 7 bases, leaving 10 bases of the junction unmatched. DNA of the CDR3: TGTGCCAGCATAGGGAGCGGGAGGGCCGGTAATGAGCAGTTCTTC. It codes for CASIGSGRAGNEQFF.

The rearrangement joins TRBV27 to TRBJ2-3; D gene ambiguous. Trimming removed 6 bases from V and 6 bases from J, with 19 bases in between. Germline V gene lookup returns CDR1 MNHEY and CDR2 SMNVEV (reference sequence). The length of the CDR3 is 15 residues. CDR3 sequence: CASRPILVTEDTQYF. For the CDR3, the DNA is TGTGCCAGCAGACCAATCTTAGTCACGGAGGATACGCAGTATTTT.

J is TRBJ1-1 and V is TRBV20-1; 8 bases map to TRBD1. Trimming took 6 bases from V and 6 from J; bases not matched to a gene: 3. Germline V gives CDR1 DFQATT, CDR2 SNEGSKA (reference sequence). The CDR3 sequence is 11 residues long. CDR3 nucleotide sequence: TGCAGTGCCGACAGGGGCCCTGAAGCTTTCTTT. Protein product: CSADRGPEAFF.

Written as DNA, the CDR3 is TGTGCCAGCAGTGATGAGACTAGCGGGGCCGCAGATACGCAGTATTTT. Amino acid sequence: CASSDETSGAADTQYF. The genes are TRBV6-1 and TRBJ2-3; 11 positions match TRBD2. The CDR3 length is 16 residues. J gave up 4 bases and V 3 bases, and 6 bases lay outside the gene matches. The germline CDR1 and CDR2 sequences are MNHNS and SASEGT.

The rearrangement joins TRBV18 to TRBJ2-3; D unresolved. Germline V CDR1 and CDR2: KGHSH, LQKENI. This CDR3 contains 16 residues. V lost 1 base, J lost 2 bases, and 13 bases lay in between. CDR3 in amino acids: CASSPRRTSHTDTQYF. The DNA of the CDR3 is TGTGCCAGCTCACCACGCCGAACTTCTCACACAGATACGCAGTATTTT.

This sequence joins TRBV6-5 and TRBJ2-1, with a possible D match to TRBD1 (6 bases). The CDR3 consists of 14 residues. Per the germline V gene, CDR1 is MNHEY and CDR2 is SVGAGI. Trimming left V 6 bases short and J 0 bases short, with 9 bases between. The CDR3 here is CASRGQSSYNEQFF. The CDR3 DNA reads as TGTGCCAGCAGGGGACAAAGCTCCTACAATGAGCAGTTCTTC.

The chain employs TRBV6-5 and TRBJ1-1, with 7 bases that match TRBD1. Germline V lookup: CDR1 MNHEY, CDR2 SVGAGI. Germline trimming cut 6 bases from V and 6 bases from J; bases unmatched to any gene: 7. The CDR3 contains 13 residues. The CDR3 loop reads CASRPTGIPEAFF. CDR3 bases: TGTGCCAGCAGACCGACAGGGATCCCTGAAGCTTTCTTT.

The chain uses TRBV2 and TRBJ2-1, with TRBD2 matching over 11 bases. CDR3 length: 15 amino acids. Germline V gene sequence: CDR1 SNHLY, CDR2 FYNNEI. Trimming took 6 bases from V and 2 from J; bases not matched to a gene: 3. The DNA for the CDR3 is TGTGCCAGCAGGAATAGCGGGGGGGCCTACAATGAGCAGTTCTTC. Encoded protein: CASRNSGGAYNEQFF.

This chain links TRBV6-1 with TRBJ2-1; TRBD2 agrees at 10 bases. V lost 7 bases and J lost 6; bases outside the gene matches: 9. Germline loops: CDR1 MNHNS, CDR2 SASEGT. The CDR3 sequence is 15 residues long. For the CDR3, the DNA is TGTGCCAGCACCACCCAACTAGCGGGACTCAATGAGCAGTTCTTC. This codes for CASTTQLAGLNEQFF.

In its sample, this clone was seen once. This chain links TRBV5-4 with TRBJ2-3; TRBD1 matches at 7 bases. The CDR3 sequence is 16 residues long. The trim removed 4 bases at V and 0 bases at J, leaving 8 bases unmatched. Germline V gene lookup returns CDR1 SGHNT and CDR2 YYREEE (reference sequence). The CDR3 sequence: CASSQGGVTSTDTQYF. CDR3 bases: TGTGCCAGCAGCCAAGGGGGCGTGACTAGCACAGATACGCAGTATTTT.

This chain links TRBV18 with TRBJ2-3, with a weak D call TRBD2 (5 bases). CDR3 length equals 15 residues. The germline CDR1 and CDR2 sequences are KGHSH and LQKENI. V lost 0 bases to trimming and J lost 2 bases, with 9 bases between them. The CDR3 region has the DNA TGTGCCAGCTCACCACCGGCGGGCCTCACAGATACGCAGTATTTT. Its translation: CASSPPAGLTDTQYF. The variable domain in full, completed from reference TRBV18 and TRBJ2-3, reads NAGVMQNPRHLVRRRGQEARLRCSPMKGHSHVYWYRQLPEEGLKFMVYLQKENIIDESGMPKERFSAEFPKEGPSILRIQQVVRGDSAAYFCASSPPAGLTDTQYFGPGTRLTVL.

The chain joins TRBV28 to TRBJ2-2; TRBD2 matches 15 bases. The V gene's germline CDR1 is MDHEN and CDR2 SYDVKM. The CDR3 spans 19 residues. V gave up 2 bases and J gave up 7 bases; unmatched junction bases: 11. The CDR3 reads CASSLRAGLAGGRVGELFF. In DNA, the CDR3 is TGTGCCAGCAGTTTAAGGGCCGGACTAGCGGGAGGGCGGGTCGGGGAGCTGTTTTTT.

The chain uses TRBV7-9 and TRBJ2-5, with TRBD1 identical over 8 bases. The CDR3 totals 16 residues. Germline V gives CDR1 SEHNR, CDR2 FQNEAQ (reference sequence). V shed 5 bases, J shed 5 bases, and the junction held 13 bases outside the gene matches. Here the CDR3 DNA reads TGTGCCAGCAGCGATCCCAGGACAGGGTGGTGGGAGACCCAGTACTTC. Residues: CASSDPRTGWWETQYF.

V usage is TRBV28 and J usage is TRBJ2-1; D might be TRBD1 (5 bases). This CDR3 contains 16 residues. Germline V gene sequence: CDR1 MDHEN, CDR2 SYDVKM. Between the trimmed V and J ends, which lost 7 bases and 0 bases, there was a span of 16 bases. The CDR3 DNA reads as TGTGCCAGCACCCCTGGACAAGCGAACTCCTACAATGAGCAGTTCTTC. Protein product: CASTPGQANSYNEQFF. The variable domain in full, with the rest retrieved from reference TRBV28 and TRBJ2-1, is DVKVTQSSRYLVKRTGEKVFLECVQDMDHENMFWYRQDPGLGLRLIYFSYDVKMKEKGDIPEGYSVSREKKERFSLILESASTNQTSMYLCASTPGQANSYNEQFFGPGTRLTVL.

V is TRBV5-1 and J is TRBJ2-7; 7 positions match TRBD1. The germline CDR1 and CDR2 sequences are SGHRS and YFSETQ. After removal of 0 bases from V and 0 bases from J, the junction contained 3 bases not matched to a gene. CDR3 length: 15 amino acids. The CDR3 region has the DNA TGCGCCAGCAGCTTGGCTCAGGGGGTCTCCTACGAGCAGTACTTC. Residues: CASSLAQGVSYEQYF.

The chain has TRBV18 and TRBJ1-1; D is unresolved. CDR1 is KGHSH and CDR2 is LQKENI in the germline V gene. The CDR3 has 17 amino acids. Trimming took 3 bases from V and 3 from J, leaving 20 bases between them. The CDR3 DNA sequence: TGTGCCAGCTCACCCACCAGTATAGGGCAGAGGGACACTGAAGCTTTCTTT. Translation gives CASSPTSIGQRDTEAFF.